The 21 T cell receptor beta chains in this list originate from one sample, sequenced in a study of CD8 T cells in ankylosing spondylitis. TCRdb reprocessed the 5' RACE reads via MiXCR and lists one record per CDR3 protein. Here the sample spans 150,000 to 200,000 distinct CDR3 sequences, 18% being singletons. The sample comprised blood, either unsorted or a sorted T cell fraction (not recorded which). These receptors all stem from a male donor under 30 with ankylosing spondylitis or in good health (not recorded which).

This clonotype was seen repeatedly, ten times or more. The J gene is TRBJ2-2, the V gene TRBV15; TRBD1 matches at 8 bases. The CDR3 is 15 amino acids. Germline values: CDR1 LNHNV, CDR2 YYDKDF (reference sequence). With V trimmed by 0 bases and J by 10 bases, 7 bases remained unmatched. The CDR3 region is CATSREIRQGTELFF. Written as DNA, the CDR3 is TGTGCCACCAGCAGAGAAATAAGACAGGGGACGGAGCTGTTTTTT. The full variable domain, completed using reference TRBV15 and TRBJ2-2, is DAMVIQNPRYQVTQFGKPVTLSCSQTLNHNVMYWYQQKSSQAPKLLFHYYDKDFNNEADTPDNFQSRRPNTSFCFLDIRSPGLGDTAMYLCATSREIRQGTELFFGEGSRLTVL.

This clonotype has a count of ten or more. This chain links TRBV12-5 with TRBJ1-5; tentative D call: TRBD1 (5 bases). Trimming pared 7 bases from V and 6 bases from J, leaving 13 bases between. The germline V gene encodes CDR1 LGHNT and CDR2 FRNRAP. The CDR3 consists of 13 residues. CDR3: CASAYSGGQPQHF. The CDR3 nucleotides read TGTGCTAGTGCCTACTCCGGGGGTCAGCCCCAGCATTTT.

Ten or more counts support this clonotype. V gene TRBV2 combines with J gene TRBJ1-6; TRBD1 agrees at 8 bases. The CDR3 spans 16 residues. Germline V gene lookup returns CDR1 SNHLY and CDR2 FYNNEI. The J segment lost 7 bases and the V segment lost 6 bases, leaving 11 bases of the junction unmatched. CDR3 sequence reads: CASSRGQLSGNSPLHF. Written as DNA, the CDR3 is TGTGCCAGCAGCAGGGGGCAGTTATCGGGGAATTCACCCCTCCACTTT.

V usage is TRBV20-1 and J usage is TRBJ2-1; TRBD2 aligns across 8 bases. The CDR3 runs to 16 residues. Germline V gene sequence: CDR1 DFQATT, CDR2 SNEGSKA (reference sequence). Trimming removed 0 bases from V and 4 bases from J; junction bases left unmatched: 8. For the CDR3, the DNA is TGCAGTGCTAGAGATCACGCTAGCGGGTATTACAATGAGCAGTTCTTC. It specifies CSARDHASGYYNEQFF.

V usage is TRBV20-1 and J usage is TRBJ2-1; D call uncertain. Germline V CDR1 and CDR2: DFQATT, SNEGSKA (reference sequence). Trimming left V 6 bases short and J 4 bases short, with 16 bases between. This CDR3 contains 14 residues. CDR3 nucleotide sequence: TGCAGTGCCCTTCCCAGGACGCGGTACAATGAGCAGTTCTTC. This translates into CSALPRTRYNEQFF.

This clonotype was counted many times. The rearrangement links TRBV6-5 to TRBJ1-3; D unresolved. Germline V gene data show CDR1 as MNHEY and CDR2 as SVGAGI. V lost 8 bases and J 0 bases, leaving 14 bases between the germline ends. CDR3 size: 15 residues. CDR3 DNA sequence: TGTGCCAGCTCTCCGAGCGGTTACTCTGGAAACACCATATATTTT. Translating it yields CASSPSGYSGNTIYF.

This clonotype has at least ten counts. The rearrangement links TRBV5-1 to TRBJ2-5; D is ambiguous. CDR1 and CDR2 (germline): SGHRS, YFSETQ. This CDR3 region has 14 residues. V lost 1 base and J 5 bases, leaving 12 bases between the germline ends. The CDR3 region has the DNA TGCGCCAGCAGCTTGCAGCCCGAGTTGGAGACCCAGTACTTC. This translates into CASSLQPELETQYF.

Ten or more counts support this clonotype. The chain employs TRBV7-6 and TRBJ1-6; D not resolved. The V gene's germline CDR1 is SGHVS and CDR2 FNYEAQ. The CDR3 covers 14 residues. The V end was cut by 3 bases, the J end by 6 bases, with 9 bases between. CDR3 coding DNA: TGTGCCAGCAGCTTGGGAGGGCGTAATTCACCCCTCCACTTT. This translates into CASSLGGRNSPLHF.

This clonotype appeared many times. The rearrangement joins TRBV27 to TRBJ2-3; perhaps TRBD2 as D (5 bases). The germline V gene encodes CDR1 MNHEY and CDR2 SMNVEV (reference sequence). The CDR3 runs 16 residues. Trimming removed 6 bases at V and 4 bases at J, with 20 bases between. The CDR3 nucleotides read TGTGCCAGCAGCTTGAGGGTGTTCGCCGGAGCAGATACGCAGTATTTT. It encodes CASSLRVFAGADTQYF.

Ten or more counts support this clonotype. This chain connects TRBV3-1 to TRBJ2-5, with D uncertain. Deletions cut 3 bases from V and 5 bases from J, with 10 bases between. CDR3 length: 13 residues. Germline V gene lookup returns CDR1 LGHDT and CDR2 YNNKEL (reference sequence). This chain's CDR3 is CASSHWGRETQYF. CDR3 nucleotides: TGTGCCAGCAGCCATTGGGGTAGGGAGACCCAGTACTTC.

The table lists this clonotype with many counts. This chain connects TRBV4-3 to TRBJ1-1; no clear D. The V end lost 0 bases, the J end lost 1 base, and 9 bases lay between the germline ends. CDR3 size: 15 residues. Germline CDR1 and CDR2: LGHNA and YSLEER. CDR3 bases: TGCGCCAGCAGCCAAGATAAGGGTGGGAACACTGAAGCTTTCTTT. Amino acids: CASSQDKGGNTEAFF.

This clonotype was counted ten times or more. The genes are TRBV27 and TRBJ2-1; 8 nucleotides line up with TRBD2. The junction had 9 bases not matched to a gene; V was cut back by 6 bases and J by 5 bases. The CDR3 is 15 amino acids. Germline-derived CDR1 and CDR2 are MNHEY and SMNVEV (reference sequence). Here the CDR3 DNA reads TGTGCCAGCAGGATCCCGGGAGGGCCTCACAATGAGCAGTTCTTC. Translated: CASRIPGGPHNEQFF.

This clonotype was seen more than once but under ten times. V gene TRBV10-3 combines with J gene TRBJ1-3; D is unclear. Germline V lookup: CDR1 ENHRY, CDR2 SYGVKD. Deletions cut 7 bases from V and 1 base from J, with 8 bases between. CDR3 length: 13 amino acids. CDR3 nucleotides: TGTGCCATCACGGAGCAGTCTGGAAACACCATATATTTT. Its translation: CAITEQSGNTIYF.

A note on this clonotype: This sequence may be a read error, since a much larger clone differs from it by one base. The CDR3 loop is CASSPSARENNEQFF. The CDR3 bases are TGTGCCAGCAGTCCTTCGGCCCGAGAAAATAATGAGCAGTTCTTC. This chain links TRBV12-3 or TRBV12-4 with TRBJ2-1; D remains unclear. The CDR3 sequence is 15 residues long. V lost 5 bases, J lost 7 bases, and 18 bases lay in between.

This clonotype was counted ten times or more. V usage is TRBV5-1 and J usage is TRBJ2-7, with D maybe TRBD1 (6 bases). The V gene lost 0 bases and the J gene lost 2 bases, with 9 bases spanning the gap. Germline lookup yields CDR1 SGHRS and CDR2 YFSETQ. The CDR3 runs to 14 residues. This chain's CDR3 is CASSLGTAAYEQYF. The CDR3 nucleotides are TGCGCCAGCAGCTTGGGGACAGCCGCCTACGAGCAGTACTTC.

This clonotype was observed many times. The V call is TRBV7-2, the J call TRBJ1-4; D call uncertain. There are 14 residues in the CDR3. V lost 3 bases and J lost 2, with 7 bases in between. Germline V lookup: CDR1 SGHTA, CDR2 FQGNSA. DNA for the CDR3: TGTGCCAGCAGCTTCTGGACGACTAATGAAAAACTGTTTTTT. Its protein product is CASSFWTTNEKLFF. The variable domain in full, with the rest retrieved from reference TRBV7-2 and TRBJ1-4, is GAGVSQSPSNKVTEKGKDVELRCDPISGHTALYWYRQSLGQGLEFLIYFQGNSAPDKSGLPSDRFSAERTGGSVSTLTIQRTQQEDSAVYLCASSFWTTNEKLFFGSGTQLSVL.

The table lists this clonotype with many counts. The rearrangement uses TRBV5-5 and TRBJ2-7; TRBD1 might be the D (5 bases). The CDR3 spans 15 residues. Trimming pared 2 bases from V and 1 base from J, leaving 13 bases between. CDR1 and CDR2 from the germline V gene are SGHKS and YYEKEE (reference sequence). CDR3: CASSLYPSGSYEQYV. CDR3 in DNA: TGTGCCAGCAGCTTATACCCCTCAGGGTCCTACGAGCAGTACGTC.

Ten or more counts support this clonotype. The chain has TRBV15 and TRBJ1-5; D remains ambiguous. Looked up from germline, CDR1 is LNHNV and CDR2 is YYDKDF (reference sequence). V was pared by 0 bases and J by 1 base, with 10 bases between. The CDR3 is 16 amino acids. The CDR3 here is CATSRDVGISNQPQHF. CDR3 in DNA: TGTGCCACCAGCAGAGATGTAGGGATAAGCAATCAGCCCCAGCATTTT.

This clonotype has a count of ten or more. The rearrangement joins TRBV9 to TRBJ1-2; D remains ambiguous. From germline, CDR1 is SGDLS and CDR2 YYNGEE. The CDR3 contains 13 residues. V lost 0 bases and J lost 8, with 11 bases in between. CDR3 bases: TGTGCCAGCAGCGTAGGCGGGGTAACCGGCTACACCTTC. It is translated as CASSVGGVTGYTF.

This clonotype was observed a handful of times. V usage is TRBV5-4 and J usage is TRBJ2-2; TRBD2 matches 12 bases. The CDR3 length is 18 residues. The germline V gene has CDR1 SGHNT and CDR2 YYREEE (reference sequence). J gave up 1 base and V 5 bases, and 9 bases lay outside the gene matches. The DNA of the CDR3 is TGTGCCAGCAGGGATGGGACTAGCGGGCCCTTGAACACCGGGGAGCTGTTTTTT. It is translated as CASRDGTSGPLNTGELFF.

This clonotype occurred many times. The chain recombines TRBV29-1 with TRBJ2-3, with no clear D. The CDR3 has 12 amino acids. CDR1 SQVTM and CDR2 ANQGSEA come from the germline V gene. V lost 5 bases and J lost 1, with 7 bases in between. CDR3 DNA sequence: TGCAGCGTTAAGACGGGCACAGATACGCAGTATTTT. It yields the protein CSVKTGTDTQYF.